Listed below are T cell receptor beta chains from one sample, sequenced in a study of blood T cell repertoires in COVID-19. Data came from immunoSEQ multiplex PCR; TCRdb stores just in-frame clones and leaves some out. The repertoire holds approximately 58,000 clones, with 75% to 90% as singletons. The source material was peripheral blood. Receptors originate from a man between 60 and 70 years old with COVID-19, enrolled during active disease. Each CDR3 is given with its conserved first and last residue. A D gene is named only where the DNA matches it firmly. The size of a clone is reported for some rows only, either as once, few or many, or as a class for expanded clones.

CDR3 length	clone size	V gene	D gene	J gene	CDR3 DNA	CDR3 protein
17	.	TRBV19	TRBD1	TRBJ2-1	TGTGCCACGGCCCGTCCTCTCCGGGACAGGGGCAACAATGAGCAGTTCTTC	CATARPLRDRGNNEQFF
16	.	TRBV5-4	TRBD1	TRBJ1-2	TGTGCCAGCAACCAGGGGGCGGGGCCCAGAATCAATGGCTACACCTTC	CASNQGAGPRINGYTF
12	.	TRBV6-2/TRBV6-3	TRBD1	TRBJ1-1	TGTGCCAGCAGTCCGGACAGGGGTGAAGCTTTCTTT	CASSPDRGEAFF
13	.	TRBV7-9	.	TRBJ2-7	TGTGCCAGCAGCTTACGATCAGCCTACGAGCAGTACTTC	CASSLRSAYEQYF
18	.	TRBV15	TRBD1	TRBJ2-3	TGTGCCACCAGCAGAGAGTTAGATGGGACAGGGCTTGCAGATACGCAGTATTTT	CATSRELDGTGLADTQYF
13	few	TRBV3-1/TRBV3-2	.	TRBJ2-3	TGTGCCAGCAGCCAACAGGTGGGCTATACGCAGTATTTT	CASSQQVGYTQYF
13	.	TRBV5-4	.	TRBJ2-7	TGTGCCAGCAGTACGACAGCCACCTACGAGCAGTACTTC	CASSTTATYEQYF
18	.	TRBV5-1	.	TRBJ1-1	TGCGCCAGCAGCCTGTATCTGTCTGACAGGTTGAGGAACACTGAAGCTTTCTTT	CASSLYLSDRLRNTEAFF
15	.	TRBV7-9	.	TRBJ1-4	TGTGCCAGCAGTTCGACATGGGTGCCTAATGAAAAACTGTTTTTT	CASSSTWVPNEKLFF
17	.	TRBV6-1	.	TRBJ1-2	TGTGCCAGCAGTGAAGCGCTAGGCCGAGGGCCTAACTATGGCTACACCTTC	CASSEALGRGPNYGYTF
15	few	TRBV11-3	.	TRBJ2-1	TGTGCCAGCAGTCCTTACGAGCGGGTTTACAATGAGCAGTTCTTC	CASSPYERVYNEQFF
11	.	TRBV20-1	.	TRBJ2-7	TGCAGTGCTAGGGCCGGGACTGAGCAGTACTTC	CSARAGTEQYF
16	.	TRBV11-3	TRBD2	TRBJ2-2	TGTGCCAGCAGCTTAGGGACTAGCGGAAAGCCCGGGGAGCTGTTTTTT	CASSLGTSGKPGELFF
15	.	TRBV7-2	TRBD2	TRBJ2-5	TGTGCCAGCAGCTTGGGGACTAGCGAAAAAGAGACCCAGTACTTC	CASSLGTSEKETQYF
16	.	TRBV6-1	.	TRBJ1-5	TGTGCCAGCAGTGAGCCCCAGGGGTTCGGCAATCAGCCCCAGCATTTT	CASSEPQGFGNQPQHF
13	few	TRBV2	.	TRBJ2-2	TGTGCCAGCAGTGAAGGACAGGTTGGGGAGCTGTTTTTT	CASSEGQVGELFF
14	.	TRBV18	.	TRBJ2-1	TGTGCCAGCTCACCAGGGACTTTGGGGAATGAGCAGTTCTTC	CASSPGTLGNEQFF
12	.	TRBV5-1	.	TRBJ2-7	TGCGCCAGCAGCTTACAGGACTACGAGCAGTACTTC	CASSLQDYEQYF
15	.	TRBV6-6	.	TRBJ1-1	TGTGCCAGCAGCCTAGGGGCAGGTTTGAACACTGAAGCTTTCTTT	CASSLGAGLNTEAFF
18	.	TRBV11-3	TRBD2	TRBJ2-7	TGTGCCAGCAGCTTAGGGAGTTGGCGGGACGGGAGGCTCCACGAGCAGTACTTC	CASSLGSWRDGRLHEQYF
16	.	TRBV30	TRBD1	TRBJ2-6	TGTGCCTGGTCCCCGGGACAGAGCTCTGGGGCCAACGTCCTGACTTTC	CAWSPGQSSGANVLTF
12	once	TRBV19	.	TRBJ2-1	TGTGCCAGTAGTATAGGAAGAGGTGAGCAGTTCTTC	CASSIGRGEQFF
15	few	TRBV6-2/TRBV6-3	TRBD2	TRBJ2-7	TGTGCCAGCAGGCCTCGGACTAGCGGGAGAGGTGAGCAGTACTTC	CASRPRTSGRGEQYF
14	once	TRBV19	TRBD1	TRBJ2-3	TGTGCCAGTAGACCGACAGGGAAGGGAGATACGCAGTATTTT	CASRPTGKGDTQYF
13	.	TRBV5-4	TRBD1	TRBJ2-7	TGTGCCAGCAGAACGGGACAGGGGTTCGAGCAGTACTTC	CASRTGQGFEQYF
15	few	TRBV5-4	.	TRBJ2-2	TGTGCCAGCAGCCTGCTCGGACTCTCGTCCGGGGAGCTGTTTTTT	CASSLLGLSSGELFF
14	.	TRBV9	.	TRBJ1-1	TGTGCCAGCAGCGAACGACAGTTTCGGACTGAAGCTTTCTTT	CASSERQFRTEAFF
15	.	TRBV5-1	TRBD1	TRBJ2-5	TGCGCCAGCAGCTCCCCACAGGGGGGTCGGGAGACCCAGTACTTC	CASSSPQGGRETQYF
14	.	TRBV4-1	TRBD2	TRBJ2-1	TGCGCCAGCAGCCAGTCTAGCGGGTATAGTGAGCAGTTCTTC	CASSQSSGYSEQFF
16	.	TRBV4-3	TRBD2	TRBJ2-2	TGCGCCAGCAGCCCAAGACTAGCGGGAGGCACCGGGGAGCTGTTTTTT	CASSPRLAGGTGELFF
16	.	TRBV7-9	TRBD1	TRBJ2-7	TGTGCCAGCAGTCTAGCCATCGGGACAGTTTCCTACGAGCAGTACTTC	CASSLAIGTVSYEQYF
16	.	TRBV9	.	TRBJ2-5	TGTGCCAGCAGCGTAGGAATGAGGGCAGGTCAAGAGACCCAGTACTTC	CASSVGMRAGQETQYF
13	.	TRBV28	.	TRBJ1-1	TGTGCCAGCACCCTGGGGGGGAGCACTGAAGCTTTCTTT	CASTLGGSTEAFF
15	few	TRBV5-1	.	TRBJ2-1	TGCGCCAGCAGCTTGGTAGCTACCATCTACAATGAGCAGTTCTTC	CASSLVATIYNEQFF
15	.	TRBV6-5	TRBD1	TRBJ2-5	TGTGCCAGCAGTAACCGGGACAGGGGGCAAGAGACCCAGTACTTC	CASSNRDRGQETQYF
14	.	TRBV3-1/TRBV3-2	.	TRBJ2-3	TGTGCCAGCAGCCGGACTGCCCTGGGAGATACGCAGTATTTT	CASSRTALGDTQYF
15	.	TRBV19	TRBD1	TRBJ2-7	TGTGCCAGTAGTGCCGACAGGGGGCGGGCGTACGAGCAGTACTTC	CASSADRGRAYEQYF
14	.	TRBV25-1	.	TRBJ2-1	TGTGCCAGCAGCCCGACAGGTCGTAATAATGAGCAGTTCTTC	CASSPTGRNNEQFF
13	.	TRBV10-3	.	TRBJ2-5	TGTGCCATCAGTGAGAGAGGGAGAGAGACCCAGTACTTC	CAISERGRETQYF
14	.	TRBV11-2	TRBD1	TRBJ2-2	TGTGCCAGCAGCCAGACAGGGTACACCGGGGAGCTGTTTTTT	CASSQTGYTGELFF
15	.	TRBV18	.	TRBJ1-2	TGTGCCAGCTCCTTATCAGGGGTTGCCCCGAGCGGCTACACCTTC	CASSLSGVAPSGYTF
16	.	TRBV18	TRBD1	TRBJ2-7	TGTGCCAGCTCACCACCGATGGGGACAGGGGCCTCCGAGCAGTACTTC	CASSPPMGTGASEQYF
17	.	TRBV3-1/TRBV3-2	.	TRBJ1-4	TGTGCCAGCAGCCGCTTATTTGGGCAGGGAACGGGTGAAAAACTGTTTTTT	CASSRLFGQGTGEKLFF
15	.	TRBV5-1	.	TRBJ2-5	TGCGCCAGCAGACCTACAGGGACCGGGCAAGAGACCCAGTACTTC	CASRPTGTGQETQYF
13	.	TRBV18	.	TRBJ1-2	TGTGCCAGCTCACCAGTAAGGAGAACAGGCTACACCTTC	CASSPVRRTGYTF
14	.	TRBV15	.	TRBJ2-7	TGTGCCACCAGCAGTAACGGGGGGCCCTACGAGCAGTACTTC	CATSSNGGPYEQYF
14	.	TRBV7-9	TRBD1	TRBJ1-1	TGTGCCAGCAGCCCATTCGGACAGGAGATGGGAGCTTTCTTT	CASSPFGQEMGAFF
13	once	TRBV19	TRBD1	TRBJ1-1	TGTGCCAGTGGGACAGCCATGAACACTGAAGCTTTCTTT	CASGTAMNTEAFF
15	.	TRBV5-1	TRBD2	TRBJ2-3	TGCGCCAGCAGCGTACCGGGACTAGCGTCAGATACGCAGTATTTT	CASSVPGLASDTQYF
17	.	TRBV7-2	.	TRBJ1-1	TGTGCCAGCAGCCGTGTAGGGGGGGGCAAAATGAACACTGAAGCTTTCTTT	CASSRVGGGKMNTEAFF